The next 8 T cell receptor beta chains were all read from a single sample in a study of siplizumab effects on memory and regulatory T cells. Measured with immunoSEQ multiplex PCR; TCRdb has only the in-frame clones, and not every one. The repertoire holds 95,000 to 110,000 clones, with more than 85% as singletons. The specimen sequenced was Tregs sorted from blood. These receptors all stem from a human donor in good health.

V is TRBV9 and J is TRBJ1-3, with 9 bases identical to TRBD1. V was pared by 4 bases and J by 3 bases, with 2 bases of the junction left unmatched. CDR3 length: 14 amino acids. CDR1 is SGDLS, CDR2 YYNGEE, per germline. CDR3 nucleotide sequence: TGTGCCAGCAGCAGGACAGGGGTTGGAAACACCATATATTTT. This encodes CASSRTGVGNTIYF. Filled out from reference TRBV9 and TRBJ1-3, the complete variable domain reads DSGVTQTPKHLITATGQRVTLRCSPRSGDLSVYWYQQSLDQGLQFLIQYYNGEERAKGNILERFSAQQFPDLHSELNLSSLELGDSALYFCASSRTGVGNTIYFGEGSWLTVV.

The J gene is TRBJ1-3, the V gene TRBV14; D unresolved. From germline, CDR1 is SGHDN and CDR2 FVKESK. Trimming left V 1 base short and J 0 bases short, with 16 bases between. CDR3 length: 18 residues. This CDR3 is CASSQVRQTWGSGNTIYF. For the CDR3, the DNA is TGTGCCAGCAGCCAAGTGAGGCAAACCTGGGGCTCTGGAAACACCATATATTTT.

This rearrangement joins TRBV5-1 to TRBJ2-1; D is perhaps TRBD2 (7 bases). This CDR3 has 15 residues. Trimming stripped 1 base from V and 8 bases from J, with 16 bases between. CDR1 is SGHRS and CDR2 is YFSETQ in the germline V gene. CDR3: CASSLPGGLFDEQFF. The CDR3 DNA sequence: TGCGCCAGCAGCTTGCCCGGGGGGCTATTCGATGAGCAGTTCTTC.

This chain connects TRBV6-5 to TRBJ1-6; the D gene is possibly TRBD1 (6 bases). This CDR3 contains 12 residues. Between the trimmed V and J ends, which lost 6 bases and 16 bases, there was a span of 16 bases. The germline CDR1 and CDR2 sequences are MNHEY and SVGAGI. The CDR3 loop reads CASRTSGQSLHF. The CDR3 DNA reads TGTGCCAGCAGAACTTCAGGACAGTCGCTCCACTTT.

The V gene is TRBV5-5, the J gene TRBJ1-2; 9 positions agree with TRBD1. The ends lost 3 bases at V and 8 bases at J; junction bases unmatched: 11. The CDR3 consists of 15 residues. Germline V gene sequence: CDR1 SGHKS, CDR2 YYEKEE (reference sequence). CDR3: CASSSADRGIRGYTF. The CDR3 DNA is TGTGCCAGCAGCTCTGCGGACAGGGGAATACGAGGCTACACCTTC.

V usage is TRBV4-3 and J usage is TRBJ2-1; D is possibly TRBD2 (5 bases). Between the trimmed V and J ends, which lost 3 bases and 7 bases, there was a span of 13 bases. Germline CDR1 LGHNA, CDR2 YSLEER. The CDR3 runs 14 residues. The CDR3 region has the DNA TGCGCCAGCAGCCATGGTGGAGGTTTGAATGAGCAGTTCTTC. Its protein product is CASSHGGGLNEQFF.

V usage is TRBV19 and J usage is TRBJ1-2; D gene ambiguous. CDR1 is LNHDA and CDR2 is SQIVND in the germline V gene (reference sequence). Between the trimmed V and J ends, which lost 5 bases and 4 bases, there was a span of 11 bases. The CDR3 is 13 amino acids. The CDR3 DNA sequence: TGTGCCAGTAGTGGCAGCGAGGGCTATGGCTACACCTTC. This gives the protein CASSGSEGYGYTF.

The chain uses TRBV30 and TRBJ1-1, with D uncertain. The V gene's germline CDR1 is GTSNPN and CDR2 SVGIG (reference sequence). The CDR3 runs 11 residues. The V end lost 1 base, the J end lost 8 bases, and 8 bases lay between the germline ends. The CDR3 loop reads CAWSDRGEAFF. The CDR3 nucleotides read TGTGCCTGGAGTGATCGAGGGGAAGCTTTCTTT.